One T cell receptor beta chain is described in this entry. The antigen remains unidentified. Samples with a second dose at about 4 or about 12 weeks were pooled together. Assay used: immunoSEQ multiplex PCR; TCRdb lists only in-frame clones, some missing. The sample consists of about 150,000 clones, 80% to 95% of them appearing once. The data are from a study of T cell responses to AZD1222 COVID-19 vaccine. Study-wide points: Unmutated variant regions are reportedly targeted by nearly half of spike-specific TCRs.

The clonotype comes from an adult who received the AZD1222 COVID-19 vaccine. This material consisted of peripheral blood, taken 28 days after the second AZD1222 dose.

The CDR3 reads CASSPGLNEQFF. The CDR3 coding sequence is TGTGCCAGCTCACCTGGGCTTAATGAGCAGTTCTTC. The rearrangement links TRBV18 to TRBJ2-1; the D is unclear. Per the germline V gene, CDR1 is KGHSH and CDR2 is LQKENI. This CDR3 contains 12 residues. The germline V and J ends were trimmed by 3 bases and 7 bases, with 7 bases remaining between them.